One and the same sample provided the 18 T cell receptor beta chains below, sequenced in a study of cytomegalovirus exposure and HLA in healthy donors. The PCR ran on 60 Vbeta and 13 Jbeta primers. Clones were sequenced by immunoSEQ multiplex PCR, and TCRdb holds only the in-frame ones, with some missing. The sample lists approximately 120,000 clones, about three quarters occurring once. The sequenced sample consisted of PBMCs. The receptors derive from a woman aged 25-40 years in good health and CMV-seronegative.

Of note for this clone: A read error may produce the germline difference seen at one junction end. J is TRBJ1-2 and V is TRBV5-1; unclear D gene. Germline V gene data show CDR1 as SGHRS and CDR2 as YFSETQ. The CDR3 extends over 14 amino acids. The CDR3 is CASSADRDTYGHTF. CDR3 coding DNA: TGCGCCAGCAGCGCCGACCGCGACACCTATGGCCACACCTTC.

The chain uses TRBV6-5 and TRBJ1-1; the D is unclear. The CDR3 is made up of 13 amino acids. Germline CDR1 is MNHEY and CDR2 is SVGAGI. V lost 5 bases, J lost 3 bases, and 10 bases lay in between. The CDR3 spells CASSHIRDTEAFF. The CDR3 DNA sequence: TGTGCCAGCAGTCATATCCGGGACACTGAAGCTTTCTTT.

This clone was found once. The chain recombines TRBV2 with TRBJ2-7, with a weak D call TRBD1 (5 bases). CDR1 is SNHLY and CDR2 is FYNNEI in the germline V gene. The CDR3 is 12 amino acids. Trimming pared 8 bases from V and 6 bases from J, leaving 14 bases between. In nucleotides, the CDR3 is TGTGCCAGCTCTTCAGGGTCCGGCGAGCAGTACTTC. As protein: CASSSGSGEQYF. Looking up the rest from reference TRBV2 and TRBJ2-7 gives the full variable domain: EPEVTQTPSHQVTQMGQEVILRCVPISNHLYFYWYRQILGQKVEFLVSFYNNEISEKSEIFDDQFSVERPDGSNFTLKIRSTKLEDSAMYFCASSSGSGEQYFGPGTRLTVT.

The rearrangement uses TRBV7-9 and TRBJ2-1, with 7 nucleotides matching TRBD2. Germline lookup yields CDR1 SEHNR and CDR2 FQNEAQ (reference sequence). This CDR3 comprises 16 residues. The CDR3, as DNA: TGTCTCGCGGGAGTCCCCATACCCCCCCCCTACAATGAGCAGTTCTTC. Translating gives CLAGVPIPPPYNEQFF.

This clone was observed a single time. The chain uses TRBV18 and TRBJ2-7; TRBD1 aligns across 7 bases. The V gene end was trimmed by 3 bases and the J gene end by 4 bases; junction bases not matched to a gene: 12. CDR1 and CDR2 (germline): KGHSH, LQKENI. There are 16 residues in the CDR3. In DNA, the CDR3 is TGTGCCAGCTCACCTCCCGGGACAGTTAAGGCTTACGAGCAGTACTTC. It encodes CASSPPGTVKAYEQYF.

The chain couples TRBV6-5 to TRBJ1-1, with a tentative D call TRBD1 (5 bases). The germline V and J ends were trimmed by 2 bases and 4 bases, with 8 bases remaining between them. The CDR3 has 13 residues. Germline-derived CDR1 and CDR2 are MNHEY and SVGAGI. CDR3 sequence reads: CASSYAGGTEAFF. The CDR3 coding sequence is TGTGCCAGCAGTTACGCGGGGGGCACTGAAGCTTTCTTT.

The rearrangement joins TRBV6-4 to TRBJ2-3; the match to TRBD1 covers 9 bases. This CDR3 spans 17 amino acids. From germline, CDR1 is MRHNA and CDR2 SNTAGT. V lost 4 bases, J lost 0 bases, and 8 bases stayed unmatched. CDR3 amino acids: CASSAAPGTGSTDTQYF. The DNA of the CDR3 is TGTGCCAGCAGTGCTGCCCCCGGGACAGGGAGCACAGATACGCAGTATTTT.

CDR3 loop: CASSLSVNTEAFF. As DNA, the CDR3 is TGTGCCAGCAGTTTGAGCGTGAACACTGAAGCTTTCTTT. V and J are TRBV7-8 and TRBJ1-1, with D uncertain. Germline V gene sequence: CDR1 SGHVS, CDR2 FQNEAQ. CDR3 length: 13 residues. V was shortened by 6 bases and J by 0 bases, with 8 bases between the two germline ends.

In its sample, this clone was seen once. The chain carries TRBV4-1 and TRBJ1-1, with 11 bases matching TRBD1. J lost 5 bases, V lost 4 bases, and 9 bases had no gene match. Germline CDR1 MGHRA, CDR2 YSYEKL. This CDR3 is built from 16 residues. CDR3 DNA: TGCGCCAGCAGCCCCTGGACAGGGGGCGCTCGGACTGAAGCTTTCTTT. Its protein product is CASSPWTGGARTEAFF.

This clone was seen a few times. This sequence joins TRBV5-6 and TRBJ2-1; D perhaps matches TRBD1 (5 bases). Germline CDR1 is SGHDT and CDR2 is YYEEEE. The CDR3 runs to 12 residues. V was cut by 4 bases and J by 10 bases, with 12 bases left in between. CDR3 nucleotides: TGTGCCAGCAGCCGACCAGACAGAGAGCAGTTCTTC. This translates into CASSRPDREQFF. The full variable domain, its missing parts supplied by reference TRBV5-6 and TRBJ2-1, is DAGVTQSPTHLIKTRGQQVTLRCSPKSGHDTVSWYQQALGQGPQFIFQYYEEEERQRGNFPDRFSGHQFPNYSSELNVNALLLGDSALYLCASSRPDREQFFGPGTRLTVL.

The CDR3 nucleotides read TGTGCCTTGGAGGCGGGTTGGGACTATGGCTACACCTTC. Protein product: CALEAGWDYGYTF. The gene calls are TRBV30 and TRBJ1-2; the D is unclear. Trimming took off 7 bases at V and 3 bases at J, with 15 bases between the two ends. The CDR3 spans 13 residues. Germline values: CDR1 GTSNPN, CDR2 SVGIG (reference sequence).

The chain joins TRBV6-6 to TRBJ2-5; TRBD2 might be the D (6 bases). CDR1 MNHNY and CDR2 SVGAGI come from the germline V gene (reference sequence). V was pared by 6 bases and J by 5 bases, with 16 bases between. The CDR3 is 14 amino acids. CDR3 sequence: CASSTGLPRETQYF. The CDR3, as DNA: TGTGCCAGCAGCACGGGACTCCCCAGGGAGACCCAGTACTTC.

The chain joins TRBV30 to TRBJ2-5, with D possibly being TRBD2 (5 bases). This CDR3 has 11 residues. Germline assignment: CDR1 GTSNPN and CDR2 SVGIG (reference sequence). Deletions cut 7 bases from V and 5 bases from J, with 11 bases between. CDR3 loop: CASGNGETQYF. Written as DNA, the CDR3 is TGTGCCTCGGGAAACGGGGAGACCCAGTACTTC.

This chain connects TRBV6-1 to TRBJ1-5, with TRBD1 matching over 9 bases. The CDR3 covers 15 residues. Germline V gene lookup returns CDR1 MNHNS and CDR2 SASEGT. Trimming took 5 bases from V and 8 from J; bases not matched to a gene: 10. CDR3 in amino acids: CASSTQGTGKEPQHF. CDR3 sequence (DNA): TGTGCCAGCAGTACGCAAGGGACAGGGAAGGAGCCCCAGCATTTT.

CDR3 amino acids: CASSQRRSSYNEQFF. The CDR3 DNA follows: TGTGCCAGCAGCCAGCGGAGGAGCTCCTACAATGAGCAGTTCTTC. V usage is TRBV7-2 and J usage is TRBJ2-1, with TRBD2 as a possible D gene (5 bases). The length of the CDR3 is 15 residues. Germline-derived CDR1 and CDR2 are SGHTA and FQGNSA. Between the trimmed V and J ends, which lost 5 bases and 0 bases, there was a span of 11 bases.

This clone came up once. The V gene is TRBV18, the J gene TRBJ2-5, with D perhaps matching TRBD2 (6 bases). The CDR3 totals 15 residues. Trimming took off 5 bases at V and 2 bases at J, with 15 bases between the two ends. Germline-derived CDR1 and CDR2 are KGHSH and LQKENI. The CDR3: CASSKHGTAQETQYF. The CDR3 DNA follows: TGTGCCAGCTCAAAACACGGGACTGCTCAAGAGACCCAGTACTTC.

This chain joins TRBV5-8 and TRBJ1-1, with D perhaps TRBD1 (6 bases). V gave up 0 bases and J gave up 5 bases, with 11 bases separating them. Per germline, CDR1 SGHTS and CDR2 YDEGEE. The CDR3 has 14 amino acids. The CDR3 DNA reads as TGTGCCAGCAGCTTGGATGACAGGATTACTGAAGCTTTCTTT. Encoded protein: CASSLDDRITEAFF.

A few counts support this clone. The chain couples TRBV4-3 to TRBJ2-2, with 10 bases identical to TRBD1. V lost 7 bases and J lost 5; bases outside the gene matches: 7. Germline lookup yields CDR1 LGHNA and CDR2 YSLEER. The length of the CDR3 is 15 residues. This CDR3 is CASTKMGQGTGELFF. The CDR3, as DNA: TGCGCCAGCACCAAGATGGGACAGGGGACCGGGGAGCTGTTTTTT.